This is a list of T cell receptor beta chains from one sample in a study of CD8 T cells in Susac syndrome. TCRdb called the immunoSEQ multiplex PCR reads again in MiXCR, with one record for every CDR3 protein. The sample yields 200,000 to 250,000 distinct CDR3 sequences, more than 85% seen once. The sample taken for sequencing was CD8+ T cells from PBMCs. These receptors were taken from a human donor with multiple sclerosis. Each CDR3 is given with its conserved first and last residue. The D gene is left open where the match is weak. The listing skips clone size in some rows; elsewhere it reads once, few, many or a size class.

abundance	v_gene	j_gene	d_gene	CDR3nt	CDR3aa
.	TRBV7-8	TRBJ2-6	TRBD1	TGTGCCAGCAGCCGAACAGGGGACGCTGGGGCCAACGTCCTGACTTTC	CASSRTGDAGANVLTF
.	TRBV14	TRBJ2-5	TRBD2	TGTGCCAGCAGCCAAGGGGCAACTAGCGGGAAACAAGAGACCCAGTACTTC	CASSQGATSGKQETQYF
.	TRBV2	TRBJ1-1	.	TGTGCCAGCAGCAGGTACAGGAACACTGAAGCTTTCTTT	CASSRYRNTEAFF
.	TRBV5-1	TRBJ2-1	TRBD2	TGCGCCAGCAGCTTGGAAGGGCTAGCGGGAGGTTACTACAATGAGCAGTTCTTC	CASSLEGLAGGYYNEQFF
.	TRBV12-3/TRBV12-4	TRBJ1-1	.	TGTGCCAGCAGTTTATTGGAAGGGAACACTGAAGCTTTCTTT	CASSLLEGNTEAFF
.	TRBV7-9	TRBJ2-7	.	TGTGCCAGCAGCCGGGACTCGATCTACGAGCAGTACTTC	CASSRDSIYEQYF
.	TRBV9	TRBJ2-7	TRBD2	TGTGCCAGCTCCCCTAGCGGGGGGGCCTACGAGCAGTACTTC	CASSPSGGAYEQYF
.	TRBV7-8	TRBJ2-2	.	TGTGCCAGCTGGGCAGGGCTGAACACCGGGGAGCTGTTTTTT	CASWAGLNTGELFF
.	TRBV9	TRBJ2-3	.	TGTGCCAGCAGCCCTTGGGATGTTCGAGATACGCAGTATTTT	CASSPWDVRDTQYF
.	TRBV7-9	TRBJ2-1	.	TGTGCCAGCAGCTTAGCGTGGGACTCCTACAATGAGCAGTTCTTC	CASSLAWDSYNEQFF
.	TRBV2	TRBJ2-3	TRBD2	TGTGCCAGCACCCGAAGCGGGAGCGGTACAGATACGCAGTATTTT	CASTRSGSGTDTQYF
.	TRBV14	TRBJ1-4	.	TGTGCCAGCACCCTCCCTAGTTCGTATGAAAAACTGTTTTTT	CASTLPSSYEKLFF
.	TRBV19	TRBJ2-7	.	TGTGCCAGTAGCACCATCGGGACTTACTACGAGCAGTACTTC	CASSTIGTYYEQYF
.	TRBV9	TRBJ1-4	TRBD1	TGTGCCAGCAGCGCATGGGACAGCCCCAGTCCTAATGAAAAACTGTTTTTT	CASSAWDSPSPNEKLFF
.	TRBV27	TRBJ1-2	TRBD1	TGTGCCAGCAGTCCAGGGGGCGGGAGTGGTAACTATGGCTACACCTTC	CASSPGGGSGNYGYTF
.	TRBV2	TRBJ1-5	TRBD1	TGTGCCAGCAGGAGGTCCCTGACAGGGGACAATCAGCCCCAGCATTTT	CASRRSLTGDNQPQHF
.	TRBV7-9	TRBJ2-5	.	TGTGCCAGCAGCTTAGTAACGGAAGAGACCCAGTACTTC	CASSLVTEETQYF
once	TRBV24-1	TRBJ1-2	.	TGTGCCACCAGTGAATCAGGTGTTGGCTACACCTTC	CATSESGVGYTF
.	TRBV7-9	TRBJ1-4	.	TGTGCCAGCAGCCGGAGGGGCCGGAGTGAAAAACTGTTTTTT	CASSRRGRSEKLFF
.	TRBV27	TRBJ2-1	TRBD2	TGTGCCAGCAGTCATACCAGTGGGCTAGCGGGAAAATACAATGAGCAGTTCTTC	CASSHTSGLAGKYNEQFF
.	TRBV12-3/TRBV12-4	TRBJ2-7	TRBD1	TGTGCCAGCAGTTTACCCGGGACAGGGAACTACGAGCAGTACTTC	CASSLPGTGNYEQYF
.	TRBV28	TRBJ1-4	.	TGTGCCAGCAGTTTGGGGGTCACAGAGAATGAAAAACTGTTTTTT	CASSLGVTENEKLFF
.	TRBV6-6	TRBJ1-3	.	TGTGCCAGCAGTTATCGGACACCCGGAAACACCATATATTTT	CASSYRTPGNTIYF
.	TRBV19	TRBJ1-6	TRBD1	TGTGCCAGTAGCCATGGACAGGGGGTATCACCCCTCCACTTT	CASSHGQGVSPLHF
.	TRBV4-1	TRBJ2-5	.	TGCGCCAGCAGGGAGTCAGACCACCAAGAGACCCAGTACTTC	CASRESDHQETQYF
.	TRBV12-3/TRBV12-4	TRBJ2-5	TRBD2	TGTGCCAGCAGTCCGGGACTAGCGGGGGACCCGTACCAAGAGACCCAGTACTTC	CASSPGLAGDPYQETQYF
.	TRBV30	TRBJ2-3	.	TGTGCCTGGAGTTGGGGAAACACAGATACGCAGTATTTT	CAWSWGNTDTQYF
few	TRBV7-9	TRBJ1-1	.	TGTGCCAGCAGCTTAGACCCGAACACTGAAGCTTTCTTT	CASSLDPNTEAFF
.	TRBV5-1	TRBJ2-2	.	TGCGCCAGCAGAAAAGGGGTCGGGGAGCTGTTTTTT	CASRKGVGELFF
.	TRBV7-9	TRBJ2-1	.	TGTGCCAGCAGCTTTGGTTTAACAGGCATACTAAATGAGCAGTTCTTC	CASSFGLTGILNEQFF
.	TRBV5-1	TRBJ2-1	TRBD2	TGCGCCAGCAGTATTACGGGGGGCTCCTACAATGAGCAGTTCTTC	CASSITGGSYNEQFF
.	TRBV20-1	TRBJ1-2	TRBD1	TGCAGTGCTAAGACAGGGGAAAGTAACTATGGCTACACCTTC	CSAKTGESNYGYTF
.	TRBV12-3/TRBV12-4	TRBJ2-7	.	TGTGCCAGCAGTCCCGCCCGTTCGGATGAGCAGTACTTC	CASSPARSDEQYF
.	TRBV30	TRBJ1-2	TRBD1	TGTGCCTGGAGTCCACAGGGGGGTGGCTACACCTTC	CAWSPQGGGYTF
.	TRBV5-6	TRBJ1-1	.	TGTGCCAGCAGCTGGGGTTCCACTGAAGCTTTCTTT	CASSWGSTEAFF
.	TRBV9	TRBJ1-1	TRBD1	TGTGCCAGCAGCGCTGGGGACAGGGCCACTGAAGCTTTCTTT	CASSAGDRATEAFF
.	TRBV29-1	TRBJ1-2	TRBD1	TGCAGCGCGGGACAGTGGAATACCTTC	CSAGQWNTF
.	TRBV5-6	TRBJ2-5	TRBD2	TGTGCCAGCAGCTTGCTTCCCGGGGGGGGACAAGAGACCCAGTACTTC	CASSLLPGGGQETQYF
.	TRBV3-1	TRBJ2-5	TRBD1	TGTGCCAGCAGCCAAGACAGGGGGCTGGGGGAGACCCAGTACTTC	CASSQDRGLGETQYF
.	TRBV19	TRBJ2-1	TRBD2	TGTGCCAGTAGTTGGGCTAGCGGGAATGAGCAGTTCTTC	CASSWASGNEQFF
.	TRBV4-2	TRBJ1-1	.	TGTGCCAGCAGCCAAGGTCCGGGGGCAGACACTGAAGCTTTCTTT	CASSQGPGADTEAFF
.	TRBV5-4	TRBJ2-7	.	TGTGCCAGCAGCCGTTCCGGATACGAGCAGTACTTC	CASSRSGYEQYF
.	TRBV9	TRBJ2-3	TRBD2	TGTGCCAGCAGCGGCGGGAGGGACAGTGGTTCAGATACGCAGTATTTT	CASSGGRDSGSDTQYF
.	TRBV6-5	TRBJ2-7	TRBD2	TGTGCCAGCAGTTACTCCACGGGAGGGCCAACCTACGAGCAGTACTTC	CASSYSTGGPTYEQYF
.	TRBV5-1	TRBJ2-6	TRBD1	TGCGCCAGCAGCTTGGGGGACAGCTCTGGGGCCAACGTCCTGACTTTC	CASSLGDSSGANVLTF
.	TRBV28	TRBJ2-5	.	TGTGCCAGCAGTAGCGGTGGTACTCAAGAGACCCAGTACTTC	CASSSGGTQETQYF
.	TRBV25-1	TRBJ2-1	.	TGTGCCAGCAGTTCCCCCGGACTATTCTACAATGAGCAGTTCTTC	CASSSPGLFYNEQFF
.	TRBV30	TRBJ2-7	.	TGTGCCTGGAGTGTTCAGGGCCTTACCTACGAGCAGTACTTC	CAWSVQGLTYEQYF
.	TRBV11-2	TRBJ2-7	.	TGTGCCAGCAGCACGGACTACGAGCAGTACTTC	CASSTDYEQYF
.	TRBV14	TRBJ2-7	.	TGTGCCAGCAGCCAAACTAGCTCCTACGAGCAGTACTTC	CASSQTSSYEQYF
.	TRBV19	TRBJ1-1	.	TGTGCCAGTAACCACCGGGGCATGAACACTGAAGCTTTCTTT	CASNHRGMNTEAFF
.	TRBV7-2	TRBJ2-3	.	TGTGCCAGCAGCTTAGTCGGAGACCATACTAGCACAGATACGCAGTATTTT	CASSLVGDHTSTDTQYF
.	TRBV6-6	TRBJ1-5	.	TGTGCCTCATCAGGTAGCAATCAGCCCCAGCATTTT	CASSGSNQPQHF
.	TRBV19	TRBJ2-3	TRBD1	TGTGCCAGTAGTATTGGACAGGGGGACACAGATACGCAGTATTTT	CASSIGQGDTDTQYF
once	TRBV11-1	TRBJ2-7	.	TGTGCCAGCAGCCCCACAGACATCTACGAGCAGTACTTC	CASSPTDIYEQYF
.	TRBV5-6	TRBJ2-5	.	TGTGCCAGCAGCTTGGGGACAGAAAGTTTCCAGTACTTC	CASSLGTESFQYF
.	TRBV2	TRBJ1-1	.	TGTGCCAGCAGTTCTGGTGTCGGGACCCCCGGAACTGAAGCTTTCTTT	CASSSGVGTPGTEAFF
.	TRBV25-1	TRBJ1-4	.	TGTGCCAGCAGTGAGGCCGGACGAACGCTGTTTCCAACTAATGAAAAACTGTTTTTT	CASSEAGRTLFPTNEKLFF
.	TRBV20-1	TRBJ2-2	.	TGCAGTGCTCTCACCGTCCGTGGACAGATTGCCGGGGAGCTGTTTTTT	CSALTVRGQIAGELFF
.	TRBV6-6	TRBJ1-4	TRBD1	TGTGCCAGCAGTTACCCGGACAGGGTAGGGGAAAAACTGTTTTTT	CASSYPDRVGEKLFF